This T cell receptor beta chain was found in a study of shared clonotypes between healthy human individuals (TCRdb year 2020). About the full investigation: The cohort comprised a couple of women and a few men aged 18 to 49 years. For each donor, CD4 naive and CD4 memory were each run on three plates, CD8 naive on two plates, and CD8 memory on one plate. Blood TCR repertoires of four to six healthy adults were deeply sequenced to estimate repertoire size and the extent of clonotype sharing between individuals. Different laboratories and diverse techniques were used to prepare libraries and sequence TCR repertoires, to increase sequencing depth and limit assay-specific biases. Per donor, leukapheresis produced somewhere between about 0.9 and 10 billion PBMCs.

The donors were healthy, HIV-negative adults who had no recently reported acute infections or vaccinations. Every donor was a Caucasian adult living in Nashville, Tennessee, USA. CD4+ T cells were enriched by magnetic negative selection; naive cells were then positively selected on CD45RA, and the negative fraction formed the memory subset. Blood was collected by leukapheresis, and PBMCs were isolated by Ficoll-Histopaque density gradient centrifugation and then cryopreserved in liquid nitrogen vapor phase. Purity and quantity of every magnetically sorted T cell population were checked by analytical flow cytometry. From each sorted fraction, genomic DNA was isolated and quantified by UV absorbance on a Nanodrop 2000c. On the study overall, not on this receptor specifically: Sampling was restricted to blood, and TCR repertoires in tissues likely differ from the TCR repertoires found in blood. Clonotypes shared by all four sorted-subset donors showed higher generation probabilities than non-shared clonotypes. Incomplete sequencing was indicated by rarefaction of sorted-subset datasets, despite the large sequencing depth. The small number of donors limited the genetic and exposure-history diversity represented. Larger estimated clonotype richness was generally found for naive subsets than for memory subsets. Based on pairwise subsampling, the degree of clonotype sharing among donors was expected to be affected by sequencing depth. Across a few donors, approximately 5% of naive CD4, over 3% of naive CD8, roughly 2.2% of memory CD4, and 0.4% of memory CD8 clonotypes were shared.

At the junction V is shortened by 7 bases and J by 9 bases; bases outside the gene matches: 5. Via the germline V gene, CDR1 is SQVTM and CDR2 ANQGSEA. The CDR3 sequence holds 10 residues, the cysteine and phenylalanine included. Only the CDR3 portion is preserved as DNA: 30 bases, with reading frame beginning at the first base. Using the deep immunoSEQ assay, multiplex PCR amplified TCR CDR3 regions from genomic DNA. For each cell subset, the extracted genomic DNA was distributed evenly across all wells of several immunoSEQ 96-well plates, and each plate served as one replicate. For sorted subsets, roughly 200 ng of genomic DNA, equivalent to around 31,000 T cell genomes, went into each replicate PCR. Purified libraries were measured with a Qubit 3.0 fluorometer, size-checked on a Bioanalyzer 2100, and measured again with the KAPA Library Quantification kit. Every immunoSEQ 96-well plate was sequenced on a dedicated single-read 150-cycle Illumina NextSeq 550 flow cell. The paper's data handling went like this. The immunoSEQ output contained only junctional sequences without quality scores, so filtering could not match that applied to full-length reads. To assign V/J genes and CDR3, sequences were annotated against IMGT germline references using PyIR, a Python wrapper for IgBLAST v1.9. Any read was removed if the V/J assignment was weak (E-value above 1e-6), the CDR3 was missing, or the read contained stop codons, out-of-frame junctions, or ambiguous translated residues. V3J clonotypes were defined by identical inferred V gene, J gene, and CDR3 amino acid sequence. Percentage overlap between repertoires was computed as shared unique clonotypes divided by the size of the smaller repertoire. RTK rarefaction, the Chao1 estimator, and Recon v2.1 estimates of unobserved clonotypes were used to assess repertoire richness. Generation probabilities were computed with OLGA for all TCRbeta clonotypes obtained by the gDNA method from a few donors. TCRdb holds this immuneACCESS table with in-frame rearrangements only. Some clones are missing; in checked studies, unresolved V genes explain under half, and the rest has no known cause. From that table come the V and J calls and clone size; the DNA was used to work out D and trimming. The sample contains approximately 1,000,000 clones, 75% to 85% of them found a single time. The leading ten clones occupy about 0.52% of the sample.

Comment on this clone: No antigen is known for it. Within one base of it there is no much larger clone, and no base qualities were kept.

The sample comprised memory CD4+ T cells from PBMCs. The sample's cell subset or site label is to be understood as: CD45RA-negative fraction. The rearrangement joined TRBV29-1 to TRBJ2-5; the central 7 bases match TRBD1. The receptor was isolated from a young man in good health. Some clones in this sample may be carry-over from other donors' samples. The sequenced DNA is TGCAGCGATGACAGGGTCCCCCAGTACTTC. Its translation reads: CSDDRVPQYF.